This TCR beta chain is from a study of cytomegalovirus exposure and HLA in healthy donors. Germline V CDR1 and CDR2: KGHSH, LQKENI. V shed 5 bases, J shed 5 bases, and the junction held 11 bases outside the gene matches. The CDR3 runs to 15 residues. 13 Jbeta primers and 60 Vbeta primers were used for the PCR. Sequencing was performed with immunoSEQ multiplex PCR; in TCRdb, only in-frame clones are kept and a portion is missing. The sample shows 170,000 or so clones, under 85% of them seen only once. Sequenced: PBMCs. The sequence was obtained from a man aged 50-60 years in good health and CMV-seronegative. The gene calls are TRBV18 and TRBJ2-7; 8 nucleotides agree with TRBD1. The CDR3 DNA follows: TGTGCCAGCTCAGGGACAGCGGACAGGGTCGACGAGCAGTACTTC. Its translation is CASSGTADRVDEQYF.